This T cell receptor (beta chain) was recorded in a study of blood T cell repertoires in COVID-19. Study-level information: The cDNA or gDNA used as material had been derived from T cells, B-cell-depleted T cells, or PBMCs.

Generated by immunoSEQ multiplex PCR, the TCRdb table keeps only in-frame clones and is missing some. The table shows roughly 57,000 clones, with about four fifths occurring only once. The material sequenced was peripheral blood. The sequence came from a man aged 25-45 years with COVID-19, enrolled during active disease.

The CDR3 spells CASSQETGQLGNTIYF. The CDR3 DNA sequence: TGTGCCAGCAGCCAAGAAACGGGACAGCTGGGGAACACCATATATTTT. This sequence joins TRBV4-2 and TRBJ1-3; 7 positions agree with TRBD1. V lost 0 bases and J lost 7; bases outside the gene matches: 9. The CDR3 has 16 residues. Germline loops: CDR1 LGHNA, CDR2 YNFKEQ.